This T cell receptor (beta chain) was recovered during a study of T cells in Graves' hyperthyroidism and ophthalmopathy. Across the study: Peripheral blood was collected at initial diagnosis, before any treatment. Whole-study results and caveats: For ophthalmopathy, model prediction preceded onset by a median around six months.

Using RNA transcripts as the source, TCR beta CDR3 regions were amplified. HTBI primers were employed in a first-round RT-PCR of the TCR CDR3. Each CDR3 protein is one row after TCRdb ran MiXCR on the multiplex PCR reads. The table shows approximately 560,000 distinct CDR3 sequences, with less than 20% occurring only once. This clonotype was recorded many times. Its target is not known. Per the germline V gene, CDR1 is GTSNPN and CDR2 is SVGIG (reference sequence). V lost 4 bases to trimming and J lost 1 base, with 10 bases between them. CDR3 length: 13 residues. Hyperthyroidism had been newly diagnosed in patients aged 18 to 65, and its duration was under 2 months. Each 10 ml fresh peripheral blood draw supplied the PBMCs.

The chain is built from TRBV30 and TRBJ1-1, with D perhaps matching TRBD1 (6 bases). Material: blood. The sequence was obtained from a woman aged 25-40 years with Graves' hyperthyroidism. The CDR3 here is CAWTGQPNTEAFF. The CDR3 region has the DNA TGTGCCTGGACGGGACAACCGAACACTGAAGCTTTCTTT.